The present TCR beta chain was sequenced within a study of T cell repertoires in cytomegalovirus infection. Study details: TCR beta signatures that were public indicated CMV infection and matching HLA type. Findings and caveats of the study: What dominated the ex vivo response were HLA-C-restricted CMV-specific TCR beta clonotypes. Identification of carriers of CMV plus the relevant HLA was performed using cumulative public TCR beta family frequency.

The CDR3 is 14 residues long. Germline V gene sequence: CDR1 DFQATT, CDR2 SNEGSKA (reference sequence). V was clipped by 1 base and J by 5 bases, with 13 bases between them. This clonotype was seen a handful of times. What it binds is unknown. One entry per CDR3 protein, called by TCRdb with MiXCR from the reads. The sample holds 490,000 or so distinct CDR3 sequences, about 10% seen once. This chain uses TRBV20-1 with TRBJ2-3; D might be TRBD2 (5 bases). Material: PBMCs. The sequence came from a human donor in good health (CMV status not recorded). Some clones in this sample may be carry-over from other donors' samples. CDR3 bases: TGCAGTGCTAGAGGGAGACGGGGAGTAGATACGCAGTATTTT. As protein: CSARGRRGVDTQYF.